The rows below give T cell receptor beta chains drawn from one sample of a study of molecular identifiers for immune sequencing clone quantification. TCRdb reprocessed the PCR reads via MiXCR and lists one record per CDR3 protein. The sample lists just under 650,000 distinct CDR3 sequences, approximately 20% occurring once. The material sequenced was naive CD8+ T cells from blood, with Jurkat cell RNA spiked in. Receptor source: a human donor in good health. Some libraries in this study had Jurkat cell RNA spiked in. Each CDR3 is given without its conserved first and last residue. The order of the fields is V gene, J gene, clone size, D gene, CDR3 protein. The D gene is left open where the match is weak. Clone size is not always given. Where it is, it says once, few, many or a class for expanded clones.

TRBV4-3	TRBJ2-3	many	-	ASSQDSAPAVQTDTQY
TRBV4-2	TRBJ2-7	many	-	ASSQQGSARYEQY
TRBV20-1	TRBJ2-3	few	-	SARAPDGFTDTQY
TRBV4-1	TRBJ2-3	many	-	ASSPGSGIDTQY
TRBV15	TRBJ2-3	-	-	ATSRGQRIGSDTQY
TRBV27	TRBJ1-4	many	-	ASSFMGVGGPGKLF
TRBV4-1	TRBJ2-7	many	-	ASSQDRKLPHEQY
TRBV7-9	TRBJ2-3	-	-	ASSNLVDSADTQY
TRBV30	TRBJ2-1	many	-	AWSVQRQTPYNEQF
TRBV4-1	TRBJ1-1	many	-	ASTRTSMNTEAF
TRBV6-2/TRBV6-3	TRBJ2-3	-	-	ASSYWGSDTQY
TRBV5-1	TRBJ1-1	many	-	ASGYRETGLNTEAF
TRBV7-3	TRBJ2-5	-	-	ASSHPAQETQY
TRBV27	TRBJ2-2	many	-	ASRGWLGTGELF
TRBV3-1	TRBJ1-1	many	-	ASSQGLDTEAF
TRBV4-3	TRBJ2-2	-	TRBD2	ASSQDPTSGSPGELF
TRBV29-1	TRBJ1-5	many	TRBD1	SVEDQGGPQH
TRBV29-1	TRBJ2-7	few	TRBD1	SARTGGTYEQY
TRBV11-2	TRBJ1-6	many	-	ASSLGVGYSPLH
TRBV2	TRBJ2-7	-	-	ASSGSQRGREQY
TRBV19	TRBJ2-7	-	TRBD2	AGRLAGGYYEQY
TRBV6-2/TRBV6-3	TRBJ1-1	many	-	ASALGGTEAF
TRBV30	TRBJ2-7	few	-	AWSGFSTSYEQY
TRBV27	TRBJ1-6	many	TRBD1	ASSHGTGGYNSPLH
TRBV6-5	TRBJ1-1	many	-	ASSYAATTSEAF
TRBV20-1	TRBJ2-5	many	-	SARDGLALPQETQY
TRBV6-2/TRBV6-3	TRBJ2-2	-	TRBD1	ASSYFGWTGNTGELF
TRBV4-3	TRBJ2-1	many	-	ASSQGGMDNEQF
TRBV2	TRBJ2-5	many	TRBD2	ASRGQAGVQETQY
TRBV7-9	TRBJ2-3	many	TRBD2	ASSSGRGGTDTQY
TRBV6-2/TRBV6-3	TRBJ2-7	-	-	ASSYLSGVTYEQY
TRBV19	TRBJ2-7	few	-	ASSTGAATYEQY
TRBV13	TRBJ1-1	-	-	ASSLRGDVAEAF
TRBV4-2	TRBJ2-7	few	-	ASSQELDSDFYEQY
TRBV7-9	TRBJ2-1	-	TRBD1	ASSSTTGTVIYNEQF
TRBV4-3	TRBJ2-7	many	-	ASSQGLTGPYEQY
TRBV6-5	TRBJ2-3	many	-	ASSYLGVSTDTQY
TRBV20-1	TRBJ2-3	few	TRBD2	SARLAPSADTQY
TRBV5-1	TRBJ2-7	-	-	ASRQQGTIEQY
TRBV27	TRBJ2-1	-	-	ASRLALAGEQF
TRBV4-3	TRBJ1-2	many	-	ASSQDRASANYGYT
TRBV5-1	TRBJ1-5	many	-	ASSSTGGNQPQH
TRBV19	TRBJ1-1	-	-	ASSIFGQGGTEAF
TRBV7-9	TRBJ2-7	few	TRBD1	ASSLALGTGSSYEQY
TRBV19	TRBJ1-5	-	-	ASSIFSRAGQPQH
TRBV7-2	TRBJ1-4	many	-	ASSLSFYARGHEKLF
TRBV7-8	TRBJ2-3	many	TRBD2	ASSPYPGTSGGTSTDTQY
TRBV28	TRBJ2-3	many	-	ASSFSGLSTDTQY
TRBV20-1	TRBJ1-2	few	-	SAEDMVKANYGYT
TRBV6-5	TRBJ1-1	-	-	ASAPGTVNTEAF
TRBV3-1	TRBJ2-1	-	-	ASSHFNEQF
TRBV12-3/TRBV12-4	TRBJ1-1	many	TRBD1	ASRQDRVNSEAF
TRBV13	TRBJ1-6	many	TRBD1	ASSSADTGVRNSPLH
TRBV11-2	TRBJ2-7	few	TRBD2	ASSPGLAGGSSYEQY